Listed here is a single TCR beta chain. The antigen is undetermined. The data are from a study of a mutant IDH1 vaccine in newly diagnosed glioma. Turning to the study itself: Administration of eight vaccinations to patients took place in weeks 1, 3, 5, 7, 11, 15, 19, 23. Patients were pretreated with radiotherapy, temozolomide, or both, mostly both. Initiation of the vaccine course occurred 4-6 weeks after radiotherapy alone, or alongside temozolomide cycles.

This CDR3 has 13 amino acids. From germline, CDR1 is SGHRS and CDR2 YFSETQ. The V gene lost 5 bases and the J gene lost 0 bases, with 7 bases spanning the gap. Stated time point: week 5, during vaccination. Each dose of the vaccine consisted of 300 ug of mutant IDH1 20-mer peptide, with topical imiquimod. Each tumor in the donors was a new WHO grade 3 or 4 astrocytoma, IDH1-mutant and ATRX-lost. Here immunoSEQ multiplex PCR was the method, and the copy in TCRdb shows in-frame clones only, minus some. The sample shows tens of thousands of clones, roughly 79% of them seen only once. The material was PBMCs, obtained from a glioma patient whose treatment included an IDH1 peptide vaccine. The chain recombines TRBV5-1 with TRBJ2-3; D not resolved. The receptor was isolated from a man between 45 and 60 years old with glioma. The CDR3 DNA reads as TGCGCCAGCAGGAAAAGTAGCACAGATACGCAGTATTTT. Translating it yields CASRKSSTDTQYF.